This entry lists 22 T cell receptor beta chains sequenced from one sample in a study of blood T cell repertoires in COVID-19. Repertoires were generated with immunoSEQ multiplex PCR, while TCRdb's copy carries only in-frame clones and drops some. The sample holds 350,000 to 400,000 clones, about 89% seen once. What was sequenced was PBMCs or T cells enriched from blood (not recorded which). Receptors originate from a woman between 40 and 55 years old who had been exposed to COVID-19.

In DNA, the CDR3 is TGTGCCACCAGCAGAGAGGAGGAACTGGCCGATCAGCCCCAGCATTTT. Translating gives CATSREEELADQPQHF. The rearrangement links TRBV15 to TRBJ1-5; D gene ambiguous. V gave up 0 bases and J gave up 5 bases, with 14 bases separating them. The CDR3 spans 16 residues. CDR1 LNHNV and CDR2 YYDKDF come from the germline V gene (reference sequence).

The chain carries TRBV2 and TRBJ1-1; 7 nucleotides agree with TRBD1. The ends lost 6 bases at V and 2 bases at J; junction bases unmatched: 6. The CDR3 runs to 14 residues. Per the germline V gene, CDR1 is SNHLY and CDR2 is FYNNEI. CDR3: CASRARQGNTEAFF. The CDR3 nucleotides are TGTGCCAGCAGGGCGCGACAGGGAAACACTGAAGCTTTCTTT.

This sequence joins TRBV30 and TRBJ1-1, with D unclear. The germline CDR1 and CDR2 sequences are GTSNPN and SVGIG (reference sequence). This CDR3 is 14 amino acids long. With 1 base removed from V and 0 bases from J, the gap between germline ends came to 9 bases. CDR3 in amino acids: CAWSDAGLNTEAFF. The CDR3 coding sequence is TGTGCCTGGAGTGACGCAGGATTGAACACTGAAGCTTTCTTT.

The chain uses TRBV27 and TRBJ2-4; 7 nucleotides agree with TRBD2. After removal of 3 bases from V and 7 bases from J, the junction contained 6 bases not matched to a gene. CDR3 length: 14 amino acids. The germline CDR1 and CDR2 sequences are MNHEY and SMNVEV (reference sequence). CDR3 nucleotides: TGTGCCAGCAGTTTTGACGGGGGAGGGAACATTCAGTACTTC. Translation gives CASSFDGGGNIQYF.

This clone was recorded only once. The V and J genes are TRBV10-2 and TRBJ1-5, with D hard to call. Germline lookup yields CDR1 WSHSY and CDR2 SAAADI. Between the trimmed V and J ends, which lost 3 bases and 4 bases, there was a span of 16 bases. This CDR3 has 16 amino acids. CDR3 sequence reads: CASSDRTGFRNQPQHF. CDR3 coding DNA: TGCGCCAGCAGTGACCGGACGGGGTTTAGGAATCAGCCCCAGCATTTT.

The chain carries TRBV2 and TRBJ1-4; D remains ambiguous. The CDR3 runs to 14 residues. The V gene lost 6 bases and the J gene lost 3 bases, with 11 bases spanning the gap. The germline CDR1 and CDR2 sequences are SNHLY and FYNNEI. In DNA, the CDR3 is TGTGCCAGCAGGACTACAGCTGCTAATGAAAAACTGTTTTTT. As protein: CASRTTAANEKLFF.

This chain joins TRBV18 and TRBJ1-1; D perhaps matches TRBD1 (5 bases). Trimming shortened V by 5 bases and J by 4 bases, and 26 bases separated the two germline ends. The CDR3 has 18 amino acids. Germline assignment: CDR1 KGHSH and CDR2 LQKENI. The CDR3 here is CASSLDPGTHAVGTEAFF. In DNA, the CDR3 is TGTGCCAGCTCATTAGACCCGGGGACTCACGCTGTAGGCACTGAAGCTTTCTTT.

The genes are TRBV5-1 and TRBJ2-7, with 10 bases lining up with TRBD1. Germline-derived CDR1 and CDR2 are SGHRS and YFSETQ. This CDR3 is 17 amino acids long. V lost 0 bases and J lost 1; bases outside the gene matches: 7. CDR3 bases: TGCGCCAGCAGCTTGGCCCGTGGACAGGGGGGTTCCTACGAGCAGTACTTC. Its translation: CASSLARGQGGSYEQYF.

The chain couples TRBV10-2 to TRBJ2-3; 8 nucleotides align to TRBD2. Germline trimming cut 5 bases from V and 2 bases from J; bases unmatched to any gene: 6. The CDR3 runs to 15 residues. Germline V gene sequence: CDR1 WSHSY, CDR2 SAAADI. Here the CDR3 DNA reads TGCGCCAGCAGTTGGGGCGGACTAGCCACAGATACGCAGTATTTT. It encodes CASSWGGLATDTQYF.

In this sample, this clone turned up a few times. The V call is TRBV5-4, the J call TRBJ2-1, with 9 bases aligning to TRBD1. The CDR3 is 18 amino acids. The junction had 11 bases not matched to a gene; V was cut back by 0 bases and J by 4 bases. The V gene's germline CDR1 is SGHNT and CDR2 YYREEE (reference sequence). CDR3 protein: CASSLAGVQGAQYNEQFF. As DNA, the CDR3 is TGTGCCAGCAGCTTGGCTGGGGTACAGGGGGCCCAGTACAATGAGCAGTTCTTC.

The chain has TRBV2 and TRBJ1-3; D is ambiguous. The germline V gene encodes CDR1 SNHLY and CDR2 FYNNEI. Trimming removed 4 bases from V and 1 base from J, with 8 bases in between. This CDR3 spans 14 amino acids. In nucleotides, the CDR3 is TGTGCCAGCAGTGTCGGGTTTTCTGGAAACACCATATATTTT. Translation: CASSVGFSGNTIYF.

This clone was seen a few times. The V gene is TRBV24-1, the J gene TRBJ1-5; TRBD1 matches at 9 bases. V dropped 7 bases and J dropped 2; count of bases not matched to a gene: 5. In germline, CDR1 is KGHDR, CDR2 SFDVKD. The CDR3 spans 15 residues. The CDR3 DNA follows: TGTGCCACCAGCGCGGGACAGGGCGGCAATCAGCCCCAGCATTTT. This translates into CATSAGQGGNQPQHF.

This chain links TRBV24-1 with TRBJ2-3; 10 nucleotides match TRBD2. J was trimmed by 4 bases and V by 3 bases; bases with no gene match: 6. CDR1 KGHDR and CDR2 SFDVKD come from the germline V gene. The CDR3 is 16 residues long. CDR3: CATSDVSGRAADTQYF. CDR3 nucleotides: TGTGCCACCAGTGATGTGAGCGGGAGGGCCGCAGATACGCAGTATTTT.

This clone was recorded once. The chain has TRBV5-5 and TRBJ2-3; D unresolved. From germline, CDR1 is SGHKS and CDR2 YYEKEE (reference sequence). The CDR3 totals 12 residues. V was pared by 4 bases and J by 2 bases, with 5 bases between. The chain's CDR3 is CASSINTDTQYF. DNA for the CDR3: TGTGCCAGCAGCATAAACACAGATACGCAGTATTTT.

V is TRBV19 and J is TRBJ1-3, with a possible D match to TRBD1 (5 bases). The CDR3 extends over 14 amino acids. With 6 bases removed from V and 3 bases from J, the gap between germline ends came to 12 bases. The germline CDR1 and CDR2 sequences are LNHDA and SQIVND (reference sequence). The CDR3 spells CASRMVGGGNTIYF. Written as DNA, the CDR3 is TGTGCCAGTAGGATGGTCGGGGGTGGAAACACCATATATTTT.

This sequence joins TRBV27 and TRBJ1-1, with D possibly TRBD1 on 6 matching bases. Germline loops: CDR1 MNHEY, CDR2 SMNVEV (reference sequence). Trimming left V 3 bases short and J 4 bases short, with 12 bases between. The CDR3 is 14 amino acids. CDR3 DNA: TGTGCCAGCAGTTTCTCGGACAGCCGCACTGAAGCTTTCTTT. This encodes CASSFSDSRTEAFF.

The chain links TRBV6-4 to TRBJ1-1; 7 bases are shared with TRBD1. This CDR3 is built from 14 residues. From germline, CDR1 is MRHNA and CDR2 SNTAGT. Trimming took 6 bases from V and 7 from J; bases not matched to a gene: 11. The chain's CDR3 is CASRRTGDSYEAFF. CDR3 nucleotides: TGTGCCAGCAGGAGGACAGGCGACTCCTATGAAGCTTTCTTT.

This sequence joins TRBV7-6 and TRBJ1-3, with 7 nucleotides matching TRBD1. The CDR3 runs to 15 residues. V shed 5 bases, J shed 6 bases, and the junction held 10 bases outside the gene matches. Germline values: CDR1 SGHVS, CDR2 FNYEAQ. DNA for the CDR3: TGTGCCAGCAGCCAAGCTGTGGGGACAGCAAACACCATATATTTT. This sequence encodes CASSQAVGTANTIYF.

The chain links TRBV6-2 or TRBV6-3 to TRBJ2-3; 11 positions agree with TRBD2. This CDR3 is built from 16 residues. The V segment lost 4 bases and the J segment 4 bases; nucleotides outside the gene matches: 7. Germline CDR1 is MNHEY and CDR2 is SVGEGT. The CDR3 spells CASSSLAGGPADTQYF. In DNA, the CDR3 is TGTGCCAGCAGTTCCTTAGCGGGGGGGCCCGCAGATACGCAGTATTTT.

In this sample, this clone turned up once. CDR3 sequence reads: CASSPWDRGENTEAFF. The DNA of the CDR3 is TGTGCCAGCAGCCCTTGGGACAGGGGCGAGAACACTGAAGCTTTCTTT. This chain connects TRBV7-9 to TRBJ1-1; 10 nucleotides align to TRBD1. CDR1 SEHNR and CDR2 FQNEAQ come from the germline V gene (reference sequence). This CDR3 is built from 16 residues. With V trimmed by 5 bases and J by 1 base, 7 bases remained unmatched.

This rearrangement joins TRBV5-1 to TRBJ1-5, with D perhaps TRBD1 (6 bases). Germline CDR1 reads SGHRS; CDR2 reads YFSETQ. Trimming took off 0 bases at V and 6 bases at J, with 10 bases between the two ends. The CDR3 is 14 residues long. CDR3 DNA: TGCGCCAGCAGCTTGGGGGACAAAAGTCAGCCCCAGCATTTT. Translated: CASSLGDKSQPQHF.

The rearrangement uses TRBV7-8 and TRBJ1-2; TRBD1 matches 10 bases. The CDR3 has 16 amino acids. Germline V lookup: CDR1 SGHVS, CDR2 FQNEAQ. The V segment lost 5 bases and the J segment 6 bases; nucleotides outside the gene matches: 12. The CDR3 DNA is TGTGCCAGCAGCACCCGCTCGCCGGGACAGGGGAATGGCTACACCTTC. It yields the protein CASSTRSPGQGNGYTF.